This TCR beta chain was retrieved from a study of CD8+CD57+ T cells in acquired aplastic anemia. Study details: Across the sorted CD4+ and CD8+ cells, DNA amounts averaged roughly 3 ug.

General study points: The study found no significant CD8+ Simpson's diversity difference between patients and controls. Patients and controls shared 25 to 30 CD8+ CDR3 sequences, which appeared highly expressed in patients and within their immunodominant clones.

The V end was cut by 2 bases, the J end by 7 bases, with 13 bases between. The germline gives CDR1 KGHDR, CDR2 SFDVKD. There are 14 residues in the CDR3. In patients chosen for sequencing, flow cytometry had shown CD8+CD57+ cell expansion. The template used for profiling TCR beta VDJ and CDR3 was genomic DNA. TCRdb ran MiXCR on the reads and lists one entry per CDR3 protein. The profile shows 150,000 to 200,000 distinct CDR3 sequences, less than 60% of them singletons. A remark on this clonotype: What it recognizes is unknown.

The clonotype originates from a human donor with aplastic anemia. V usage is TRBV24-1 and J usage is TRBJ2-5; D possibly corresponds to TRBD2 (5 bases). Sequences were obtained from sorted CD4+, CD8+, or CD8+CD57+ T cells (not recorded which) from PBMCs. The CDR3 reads CATSDSRGLGTQYF. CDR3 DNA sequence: TGTGCCACCAGTGATTCTCGAGGGCTAGGGACCCAGTACTTC.